The 5 T cell receptor beta chains in this list originate from one sample, sequenced in a study of T-cell reconstitution after alpha-beta-depleted transplantation in children. Library preparation (for TCRbeta) was performed with unique molecular identifiers. TCRdb used MiXCR to reprocess the PCR reads, holding one entry per CDR3 protein. The sample includes approximately 290,000 distinct CDR3 sequences, around 10% of them seen just once. Sequencing used peripheral blood, obtained 180 days after TCRalphabeta/CD19-depleted stem cell transplant. Receptors originate from a male patient between 2 and 9 years old who had a stem cell transplant for chronic granulomatous disease, so the T cells may come from the graft donor.

This clonotype was observed many times. This chain joins TRBV4-3 and TRBJ2-3; 11 positions agree with TRBD1. V lost 4 bases, J lost 6 bases, and 6 bases stayed unmatched. In germline, CDR1 is LGHNA, CDR2 YSLEER. CDR3 size: 15 residues. CDR3 in amino acids: CASSLGQGASDTQYF. The CDR3 region has the DNA TGCGCCAGCAGCCTAGGACAGGGGGCGAGCGATACGCAGTATTTT.

In its sample, this clonotype was seen many times. The V and J genes are TRBV4-3 and TRBJ2-2, with D perhaps matching TRBD2 (6 bases). The CDR3 runs to 15 residues. Trimming removed 4 bases from V and 5 bases from J, with 14 bases in between. Per the germline V gene, CDR1 is LGHNA and CDR2 is YSLEER. The CDR3 protein is CASSRKTSRTGELFF. CDR3 DNA: TGCGCCAGCAGCCGCAAGACTAGTCGTACCGGGGAGCTGTTTTTT.

This clonotype was observed at least ten times. This chain links TRBV28 with TRBJ2-5, with 8 bases identical to TRBD2. CDR3 size: 20 residues. Per the germline V gene, CDR1 is MDHEN and CDR2 is SYDVKM. With V trimmed by 3 bases and J by 0 bases, 18 bases remained unmatched. The CDR3 nucleotides are TGTGCCAGCAGTTTTGTTTCGGGAGGGCAGGGGCGAAAGTACCAAGAGACCCAGTACTTC. Its protein is CASSFVSGGQGRKYQETQYF.

At least ten counts were recorded for this clonotype. The V and J genes are TRBV12-3 or TRBV12-4 and TRBJ2-4; 7 bases fit TRBD1. J was trimmed by 0 bases and V by 7 bases; bases with no gene match: 9. This CDR3 is built from 16 residues. The CDR3 DNA is TGTGCCAGCACCTTAGGGGGCGATTTAGCCAAAAACATTCAGTACTTC. It encodes CASTLGGDLAKNIQYF.

This clonotype was detected many times. This sequence joins TRBV20-1 and TRBJ2-5; the match to TRBD1 covers 7 bases. The germline gives CDR1 DFQATT, CDR2 SNEGSKA (reference sequence). The CDR3 is 13 residues long. The trim removed 6 bases at V and 5 bases at J, leaving 9 bases unmatched. CDR3 DNA: TGCAGTGCACCGGGACAGCCGGGTGAGACCCAGTACTTC. Translation gives CSAPGQPGETQYF.